This is a list of T cell receptor beta chains from one sample in a study of T cell clonotyping in hematopoietic cell transplantation. Produced via immunoSEQ multiplex PCR; TCRdb's table is partial and in-frame only. The table records about 6,300 clones, 80% to 90% of them present only once. The sequences come from peripheral blood mononuclear cells, collected 180 days after allogeneic stem cell transplant. The receptors originated from a female patient aged 50-59 years who had an allogeneic stem cell transplant from an unrelated donor, so the T cells may come from the graft donor. Some clones in this sample may be carry-over from other donors' samples. CDR3s include the opening cysteine and the closing phenylalanine or tryptophan. Each record gives: D gene, V gene, J gene, clone size, CDR3 DNA, CDR3 protein. The D gene is left open where the match is weak. Size is omitted from some rows. Given values are once, few, many or a class for expanded clones.

>-|TRBV6-1|TRBJ1-5|-
TGTGCCAGCAGTAACCGTCGGAATCAGCCCCAGCATTTT
CASSNRRNQPQHF
>TRBD1|TRBV7-2|TRBJ1-2|medium-sized
TGTGCCAGCAGCAAACCGGGACAGGGCCCCACTGGCTACACCTTC
CASSKPGQGPTGYTF
>TRBD1|TRBV7-2|TRBJ1-2|-
TGTGCCAGCAGCTTACGCCCCAGGGGGACGCAACTGCAAGGCTACACCTTC
CASSLRPRGTQLQGYTF
>TRBD2|TRBV19|TRBJ2-1|-
TGTGCCAGTAGGGTCTCTAGCGGGGCCTACAATGAGCAGTTCTTC
CASRVSSGAYNEQFF
>-|TRBV2|TRBJ1-2|-
TGTGCCAGCAGTGAAGCGTGGGGGATTCGGTATGGCTACACCTTC
CASSEAWGIRYGYTF
>-|TRBV4-1|TRBJ2-7|-
TGCGCCAGCAGCCTTCATGCAGGGGACCCCTACGAGCAGTACTTC
CASSLHAGDPYEQYF
>-|TRBV19|TRBJ1-1|-
TGTGCCAGTACCTCACATTATGCAGGCATGAACACTGAAGCTTTCTTT
CASTSHYAGMNTEAFF
>-|TRBV6-4|TRBJ2-3|-
TGTGCCAGCAGTACCGGGAGCACAGATACGCAGTATTTT
CASSTGSTDTQYF
>-|TRBV4-2|TRBJ2-3|-
TGTGCCAGCAGCCAAGAAGGGGCCGCCACAGATACGCAGTATTTT
CASSQEGAATDTQYF
>-|TRBV2|TRBJ2-7|-
TGTGCCAGCACGTTTGGGGGGACAGCTTACAACGAGCAGTACTTC
CASTFGGTAYNEQYF
>-|TRBV5-1|TRBJ2-5|few
TGCGCCAGCAGCTACCGGGACCAACAAGAGACCCAGTACTTC
CASSYRDQQETQYF
>-|TRBV7-6|TRBJ1-4|-
TGTGCCAGCAGCTTCACAGGCGGCTTTAATGAAAAACTGTTTTTT
CASSFTGGFNEKLFF
>TRBD1|TRBV28|TRBJ1-6|-
TGTGCCAGCAGTTGGACAGGGGGTCGTTCACCCCTCCACTTT
CASSWTGGRSPLHF
>-|TRBV7-3|TRBJ2-3|once
TGTGCCAGCGCCAAGGGGGGTGGCACAGATACGCAGTATTTT
CASAKGGGTDTQYF
>-|TRBV9|TRBJ2-7|-
TGTGCCAGCAGCGTCAGTCCAGGAGTTTCCAACGAGCAGTACTTC
CASSVSPGVSNEQYF
>TRBD2|TRBV27|TRBJ2-1|-
TGTGCCAGCAGTCCCTGGACTAGCGGGGGGAATGAGCAGTTCTTC
CASSPWTSGGNEQFF
>-|TRBV19|TRBJ1-1|-
TGTGCCAGTAACAACCGGGCTTCATTTAGGTACACTGAAGCTTTCTTT
CASNNRASFRYTEAFF
>-|TRBV5-1|TRBJ1-4|-
TGCGCCAGCACGTACACGGGTGCAACTAATGAAAAACTGTTTTTT
CASTYTGATNEKLFF
>-|TRBV15|TRBJ1-5|-
TGTGCCACCAGCAGACAAGGGAATCAGCCCCAGCATTTT
CATSRQGNQPQHF
>TRBD1|TRBV19|TRBJ1-4|-
TGTGCCAGTAGGTCCCCGGGACAGAATAATGAAAAACTGTTTTTT
CASRSPGQNNEKLFF
>-|TRBV7-9|TRBJ1-1|few
TGTGCCAGCAGTATACAGCTTGAAGCTTTCTTT
CASSIQLEAFF
>-|TRBV7-2|TRBJ1-5|-
TGTGCCAGCAGCTTAGGAGCCTTGCCAAATCAGCCCCAGCATTTT
CASSLGALPNQPQHF
>-|TRBV6-5|TRBJ1-2|-
TGTGCCAGCAGTCCCCCAGTGGGTTCCGGCTACACCTTC
CASSPPVGSGYTF
>TRBD1|TRBV5-1|TRBJ1-6|-
TGCGCCAGCAGCCCCGAGGGGACAGGTAATTCACCCCTCCACTTT
CASSPEGTGNSPLHF
>TRBD1|TRBV10-3|TRBJ1-2|-
TGTGCCATCTCGGACAGGGGCTTCAGCTACACCTTC
CAISDRGFSYTF
>TRBD1|TRBV4-1|TRBJ1-6|-
TGCGCCAGCAGCCAAATCCGGGACAGGGCTAATTCACCCCTCCACTTT
CASSQIRDRANSPLHF
>-|TRBV7-9|TRBJ1-6|-
TGTGCCAGCAGCTCGACAGGCTTAGGTTCACCCCTCCACTTT
CASSSTGLGSPLHF
>-|TRBV6-9|TRBJ1-2|-
TGTGCCAGCGGCCCCTATGGGCCAGCTAACTATGGCTACACCTTC
CASGPYGPANYGYTF
>-|TRBV6-5|TRBJ2-2|-
TGTGCCAGCAGTTACTCCACAGGGGCGGGGACCGGGGAGCTGTTTTTT
CASSYSTGAGTGELFF
>-|TRBV21-1|TRBJ2-7|-
TGTGCCAGCAGCAAAGGGTGGACAGACGATTTTTCCTACGAGCAGTACTTC
CASSKGWTDDFSYEQYF
>-|TRBV19|TRBJ2-6|-
TGTGCCAGCTGGGGGGTCTCTGGGGCCAACGTCCTGACTTTC
CASWGVSGANVLTF
>-|TRBV4-1|TRBJ2-5|-
TGCGCCAGCAGCCAAGAGACCCAGTACTTC
CASSQETQYF
>-|TRBV5-5|TRBJ1-2|few
TGTGCCAGCAGCTTGGAGATGGGCAATTGGAATGGCTACACCTTC
CASSLEMGNWNGYTF
>-|TRBV21-1|TRBJ1-1|-
TGTGCCAGCAGCAAAGCCTCCCGGGGAGCTTTCTTT
CASSKASRGAFF
>-|TRBV2|TRBJ2-5|-
TGTGCCAGCAGTGGGGACGGGACTCTCACCGTGGAGACCCAGTACTTC
CASSGDGTLTVETQYF
>TRBD1|TRBV9|TRBJ1-1|-
TGTGCCAGCAGCCCTGGGACAGGGGGCTGGAACACTGAAGCTTTCTTT
CASSPGTGGWNTEAFF
>-|TRBV29-1|TRBJ1-2|once
TGCAGCGTCGTGGGAGGTGGCTATGGCTACACCTTC
CSVVGGGYGYTF
>-|TRBV5-4|TRBJ2-7|-
TGTGCCAGCAGCTCCGGACAGAGCTCCCCACGAGACTTC
CASSSGQSSPRDF
>-|TRBV10-3|TRBJ2-7|-
TGTGCCATCAGTGAAATGGGGGAGGTCGGCGAGCAGTACTTC
CAISEMGEVGEQYF
>TRBD1|TRBV6-1|TRBJ2-4|-
TGTGCCAGCAGGGACAGGGGTGGGATTCAGTACTTC
CASRDRGGIQYF
>TRBD1|TRBV27|TRBJ1-5|-
TGTGCCAGCATGGGGACAGGGGGCCCCTATAGCAATCAGCCCCAGCATTTT
CASMGTGGPYSNQPQHF